A selection of T cell receptor beta chains follows, all from one sample in a study of CD8+ T cells in alopecia areata. Data came from immunoSEQ multiplex PCR; TCRdb stores just in-frame clones and leaves some out. The table records some 190,000 clones, around three fifths of them present only once. This sample comprised CD4+ T cells sorted from blood, obtained at week 24, from a patient treated with tofacitinib. These TCRs come from a human donor with alopecia areata. The CDR3 runs from the conserved cysteine through the conserved F or W. A D gene is named only where the DNA matches it firmly. Size tells how often a clone was seen (once, few, many) or the class of an expanded clone, and some rows leave it out.

>TRBV4-1|few|19|TRBD2|TRBJ2-5
CASSQGVPGLAGLQETQYF
TGCGCCAGCAGCCAAGGAGTCCCGGGACTAGCGGGGCTACAAGAGACCCAGTACTTC
>TRBV9|NA|15|NA|TRBJ1-2
CASSSSGGRHYGYTF
TGTGCCAGCAGCTCTTCTGGGGGGCGCCACTATGGCTACACCTTC
>TRBV11-3|NA|16|TRBD1|TRBJ1-1
CASSYQMGQGGTEAFF
TGTGCCAGCAGCTACCAGATGGGACAGGGAGGGACTGAAGCTTTCTTT
>TRBV7-2|few|15|TRBD1|TRBJ2-7
CASSQTTGEAYEQYF
TGTGCCAGCAGCCAAACGACAGGGGAGGCCTACGAGCAGTACTTC
>TRBV6-6|NA|15|TRBD1|TRBJ2-7
CASMVRDRGPDEQYF
TGTGCCAGCATGGTCCGGGACAGGGGGCCCGACGAGCAGTACTTC
>TRBV7-8|NA|15|NA|TRBJ1-4
CASRRGLAHNEKLFF
TGTGCCAGCAGACGAGGTTTGGCTCATAATGAAAAACTGTTTTTT
>TRBV15|NA|16|NA|TRBJ2-2
CATSGTKNRATGELFF
TGTGCCACCAGCGGTACTAAAAATAGGGCCACCGGGGAGCTGTTTTTT
>TRBV5-6|few|14|NA|TRBJ1-3
CASSTGTLGNTIYF
TGTGCCAGCAGTACCGGGACGCTTGGAAACACCATATATTTT
>TRBV15|NA|15|NA|TRBJ2-5
CATSREGTDQETQYF
TGTGCCACCAGCAGAGAGGGGACGGATCAAGAGACCCAGTACTTC
>TRBV20-1|NA|10|NA|TRBJ2-7
CSALRGEQYF
TGCAGTGCTCTCCGGGGGGAGCAGTACTTC
>TRBV29-1|NA|11|NA|TRBJ1-2
CSVGEGYGYTF
TGCAGCGTCGGAGAGGGCTATGGCTACACCTTC
>TRBV7-2|NA|13|NA|TRBJ2-7
CASSLPGPYEQYF
TGTGCCAGCAGCTTACCCGGACCTTACGAGCAGTACTTC
>TRBV5-1|NA|14|NA|TRBJ1-1
CASSSQGVGTEAFF
TGCGCCAGCAGCTCGCAGGGAGTCGGGACTGAAGCTTTCTTT
>TRBV29-1|NA|13|NA|TRBJ2-2
CSGTGWDTGELFF
TGCAGCGGTACAGGGTGGGACACCGGGGAGCTGTTTTTT
>TRBV2|NA|19|TRBD1|TRBJ1-5
CASSESGTGVMLGNQPQHF
TGTGCCAGCAGTGAATCCGGGACAGGGGTCATGCTTGGTAATCAGCCCCAGCATTTT
>TRBV5-6|many|14|NA|TRBJ1-5
CASSLRQAKGPQHF
TGTGCCAGCAGCTTAAGACAGGCTAAAGGGCCCCAGCATTTT
>TRBV5-1|few|13|NA|TRBJ1-1
CASSFVGNTEAFF
TGCGCCAGCAGCTTTGTGGGGAACACTGAAGCTTTCTTT
>TRBV6-5|NA|14|TRBD1|TRBJ1-1
CASSDRGGTTEAFF
TGTGCCAGCAGTGACAGGGGAGGTACCACTGAAGCTTTCTTT
>TRBV7-9|few|15|TRBD2|TRBJ2-1
CASSLGLATYNEQFF
TGTGCCAGCAGCTTGGGACTAGCGACGTACAATGAGCAGTTCTTC
>TRBV19|NA|13|TRBD2|TRBJ2-7
CASSRGGRYEQYF
TGTGCCAGTAGTCGGGGGGGACGCTACGAGCAGTACTTC
>TRBV2|NA|13|NA|TRBJ2-7
CASSEALLYEQYF
TGTGCCAGCAGTGAAGCGCTTCTCTACGAGCAGTACTTC
>TRBV9|NA|14|NA|TRBJ1-5
CASSVGSGNQPQHF
TGTGCCAGCAGCGTAGGTTCAGGGAATCAGCCCCAGCATTTT
>TRBV9|NA|15|TRBD2|TRBJ2-7
CASSTGTSGSYEQYF
TGTGCCAGCAGCACAGGGACTAGCGGATCCTACGAGCAGTACTTC
>TRBV7-2|few|16|TRBD1|TRBJ1-5
CASSLEGTGYNQPQHF
TGTGCCAGCAGCTTAGAAGGGACAGGGTACAATCAGCCCCAGCATTTT
>TRBV29-1|NA|15|NA|TRBJ1-2
CSVVAYREANYGYTF
TGCAGCGTTGTGGCTTACAGGGAAGCTAACTATGGCTACACCTTC
>TRBV28|NA|14|NA|TRBJ1-5
CASRRLEVDQPQHF
TGTGCCAGCAGAAGGCTCGAGGTGGATCAGCCCCAGCATTTT
>TRBV5-1|NA|15|NA|TRBJ1-2
CASSLAPTTGGGYTF
TGCGCCAGCAGCTTGGCCCCCACCACCGGGGGTGGCTACACCTTC
>TRBV27|few|15|TRBD1|TRBJ1-2
CASSPQGQGLGGYTF
TGTGCCAGCAGTCCCCAAGGACAGGGCTTGGGTGGCTACACCTTC
>TRBV15|NA|14|NA|TRBJ1-4
CATSRATPNEKLFF
TGTGCCACCAGCAGAGCGACCCCAAATGAAAAACTGTTTTTT
>TRBV30|NA|12|NA|TRBJ1-2
CAWWGANYGYTF
TGTGCCTGGTGGGGGGCCAACTATGGCTACACCTTC
>TRBV29-1|NA|15|NA|TRBJ2-1
CSVSSRSSSYNEQFF
TGCAGCGTTTCCTCTCGTTCCAGCTCCTACAATGAGCAGTTCTTC
>TRBV20-1|NA|11|NA|TRBJ1-4
CSAGLSEKLFF
TGCAGTGCGGGGTTAAGTGAAAAACTGTTTTTT
>TRBV29-1|few|13|TRBD2|TRBJ2-5
CSVDGGGQETQYF
TGCAGCGTTGACGGCGGGGGACAAGAGACCCAGTACTTC
>TRBV2|NA|11|NA|TRBJ2-5
CASSVMETQYF
TGTGCCAGCAGTGTGATGGAGACCCAGTACTTC
>TRBV19|few|12|NA|TRBJ1-2
CASSVDRNGYTF
TGTGCCAGTAGTGTCGACAGGAATGGCTACACCTTC
>TRBV30|NA|11|NA|TRBJ1-4
CAWGRVGKLFF
TGTGCCTGGGGGAGGGTGGGAAAACTGTTTTTT
>TRBV4-3|NA|13|NA|TRBJ2-3
CASSQTGAVAQYF
TGCGCCAGCAGCCAAACTGGCGCGGTGGCGCAGTATTTT
>TRBV27|NA|13|NA|TRBJ1-1
CASSINKNTEAFF
TGTGCCAGCAGTATCAACAAGAACACTGAAGCTTTCTTT
>TRBV29-1|NA|14|TRBD1|TRBJ2-3
CSVDPGQGEDTQYF
TGCAGCGTTGACCCGGGACAGGGGGAAGATACGCAGTATTTT
>TRBV28|few|12|NA|TRBJ2-1
CASSSGPSEQFF
TGTGCCAGCAGTTCGGGACCTTCTGAGCAGTTCTTC
>TRBV9|few|16|TRBD2|TRBJ2-1
CASSARLAGGNNEQFF
TGTGCCAGCAGCGCCCGACTAGCGGGGGGGAACAATGAGCAGTTCTTC
>TRBV9|many|14|TRBD1|TRBJ1-6
CASSATGSNSPLHF
TGTGCCAGCAGCGCGACAGGGAGTAATTCACCCCTCCACTTT
>TRBV4-3|NA|14|NA|TRBJ2-2
CASSRQDSTGELFF
TGCGCCAGCAGCCGCCAGGACAGCACCGGGGAGCTGTTTTTT
>TRBV27|NA|16|NA|TRBJ1-1
CASGPVGPRGNTEAFF
TGTGCCAGCGGACCCGTGGGGCCCCGAGGGAACACTGAAGCTTTCTTT
>TRBV5-1|NA|15|NA|TRBJ2-2
CASSSRNRRAGELFF
TGCGCCAGCAGCTCGCGTAACCGCAGGGCCGGGGAGCTGTTTTTT
>TRBV30|NA|17|NA|TRBJ2-5
CAWRTLGLGAGGETQYF
TGTGCCTGGAGGACCCTCGGGCTTGGGGCGGGTGGTGAGACCCAGTACTTC